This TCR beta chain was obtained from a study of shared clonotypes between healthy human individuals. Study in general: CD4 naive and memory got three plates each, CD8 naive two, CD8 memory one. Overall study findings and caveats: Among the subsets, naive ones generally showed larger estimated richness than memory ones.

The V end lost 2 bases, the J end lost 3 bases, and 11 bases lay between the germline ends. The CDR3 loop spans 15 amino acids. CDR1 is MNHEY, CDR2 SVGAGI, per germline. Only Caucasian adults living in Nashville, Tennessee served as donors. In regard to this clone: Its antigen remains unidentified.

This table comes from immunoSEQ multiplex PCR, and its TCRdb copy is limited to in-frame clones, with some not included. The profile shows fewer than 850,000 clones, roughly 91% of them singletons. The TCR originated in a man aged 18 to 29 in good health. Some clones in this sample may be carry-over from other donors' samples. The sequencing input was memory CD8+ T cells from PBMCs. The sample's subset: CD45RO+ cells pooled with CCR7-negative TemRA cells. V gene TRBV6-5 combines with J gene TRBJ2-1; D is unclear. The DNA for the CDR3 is TGTGCCAGCAGTTACGGTCTAGGGTTCTACAATGAGCAGTTCTTC. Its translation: CASSYGLGFYNEQFF.